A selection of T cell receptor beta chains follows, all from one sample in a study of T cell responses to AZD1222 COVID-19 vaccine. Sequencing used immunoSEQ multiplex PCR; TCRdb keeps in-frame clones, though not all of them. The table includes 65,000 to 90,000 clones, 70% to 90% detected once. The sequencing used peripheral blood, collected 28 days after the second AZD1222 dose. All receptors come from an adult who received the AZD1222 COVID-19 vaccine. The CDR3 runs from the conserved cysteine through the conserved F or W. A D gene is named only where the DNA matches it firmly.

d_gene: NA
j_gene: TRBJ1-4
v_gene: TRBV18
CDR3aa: CASSNLRTTNEKLFF

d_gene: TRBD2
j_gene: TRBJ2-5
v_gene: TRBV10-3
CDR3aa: CAISESGGSGPQETQYF

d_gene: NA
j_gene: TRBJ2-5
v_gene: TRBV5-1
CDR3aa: CASSRAPPSETQYF

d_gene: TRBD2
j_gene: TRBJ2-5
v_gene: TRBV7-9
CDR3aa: CASSLAAGGPETQYF

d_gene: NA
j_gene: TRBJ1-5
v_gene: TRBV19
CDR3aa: CASSSNQPQHF

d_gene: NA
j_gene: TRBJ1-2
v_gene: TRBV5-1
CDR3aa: CASRHDLGYGYTF

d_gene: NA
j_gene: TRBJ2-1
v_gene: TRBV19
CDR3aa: CASGGGGNEQFF

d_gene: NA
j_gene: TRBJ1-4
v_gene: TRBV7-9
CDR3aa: CASSLNEWGDEKLFF

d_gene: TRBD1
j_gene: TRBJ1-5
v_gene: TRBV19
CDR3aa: CASRDRGNQPQHF

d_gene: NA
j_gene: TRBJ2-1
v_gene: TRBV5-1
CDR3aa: CASSASGSYNEQFF

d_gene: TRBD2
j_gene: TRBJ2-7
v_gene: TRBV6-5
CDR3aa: CASSEGLTYEQYF

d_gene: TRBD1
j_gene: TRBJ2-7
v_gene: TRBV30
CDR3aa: CAWGGTGATEQYF

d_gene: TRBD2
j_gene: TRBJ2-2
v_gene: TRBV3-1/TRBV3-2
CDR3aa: CASSHPSGSKNTGELFF

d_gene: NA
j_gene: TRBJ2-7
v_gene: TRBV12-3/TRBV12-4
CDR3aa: CASSLSMGEQYF

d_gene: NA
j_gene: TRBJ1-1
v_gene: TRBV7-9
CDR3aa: CASSLGARTANTEAFF

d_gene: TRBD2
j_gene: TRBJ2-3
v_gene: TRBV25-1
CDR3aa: CASRIAGGPGYF

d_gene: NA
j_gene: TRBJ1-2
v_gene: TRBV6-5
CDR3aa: CASSRRTREGYTF

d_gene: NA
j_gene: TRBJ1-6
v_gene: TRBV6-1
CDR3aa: CASSDGLWSSPLHF

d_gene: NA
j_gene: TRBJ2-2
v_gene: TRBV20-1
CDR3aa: CSVRGGGELFF

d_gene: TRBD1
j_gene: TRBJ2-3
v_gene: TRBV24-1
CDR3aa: CATSEPTGVGGTDTQYF

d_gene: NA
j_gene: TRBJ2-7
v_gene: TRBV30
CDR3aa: CAWSRGRRYEQYF

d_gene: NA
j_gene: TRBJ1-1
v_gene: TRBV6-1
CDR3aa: CASSDDLRGAEAFF

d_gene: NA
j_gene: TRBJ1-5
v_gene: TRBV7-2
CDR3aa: CASSFRGSSNQPQHF

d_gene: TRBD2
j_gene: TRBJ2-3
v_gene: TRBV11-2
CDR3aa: CASSLDRVKILRREADTQYF

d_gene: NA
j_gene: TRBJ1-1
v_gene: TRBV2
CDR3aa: CASSAQDRYGAEAFF

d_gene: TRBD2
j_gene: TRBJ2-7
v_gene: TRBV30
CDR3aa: CAWSLAGGPYEQYF

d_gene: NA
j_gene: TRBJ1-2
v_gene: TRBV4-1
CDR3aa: CASRFHGLDYGYTF

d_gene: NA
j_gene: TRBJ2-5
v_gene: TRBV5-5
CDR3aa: CASSFGLSRGQETQYF

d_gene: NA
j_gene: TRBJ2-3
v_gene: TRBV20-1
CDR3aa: CSEKGPDTQYF

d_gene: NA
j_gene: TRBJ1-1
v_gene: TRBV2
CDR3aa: CASSELTARTEAFF

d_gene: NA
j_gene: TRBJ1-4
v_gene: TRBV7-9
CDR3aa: CASSPPGGSPNEKLFF

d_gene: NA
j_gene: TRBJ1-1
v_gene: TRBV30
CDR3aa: CAWSLQGVNTEAFF

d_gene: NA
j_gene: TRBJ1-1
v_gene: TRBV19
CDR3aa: CASRGSRATREAFF

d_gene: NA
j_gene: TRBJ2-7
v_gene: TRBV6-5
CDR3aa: CASSHDVYEQYF

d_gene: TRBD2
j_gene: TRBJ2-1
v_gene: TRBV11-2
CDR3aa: CASSLTSGTQFF

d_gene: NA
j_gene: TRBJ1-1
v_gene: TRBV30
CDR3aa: CAWSWSRYTEAFF

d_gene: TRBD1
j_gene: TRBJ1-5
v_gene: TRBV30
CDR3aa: CAWSVRQGAGSNQPQHF

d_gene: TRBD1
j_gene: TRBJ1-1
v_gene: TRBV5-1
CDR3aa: CASSPSVPGQGRTEAFF

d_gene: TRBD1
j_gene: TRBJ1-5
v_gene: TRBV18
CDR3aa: CASSAQGGGNQPQHF

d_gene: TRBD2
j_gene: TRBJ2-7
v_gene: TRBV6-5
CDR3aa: CASSSPGGRYEQYF

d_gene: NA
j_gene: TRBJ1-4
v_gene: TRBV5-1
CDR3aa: CASTPTGTYEKLFF

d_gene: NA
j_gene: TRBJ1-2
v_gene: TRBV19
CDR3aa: CASSIAEHYGYTF

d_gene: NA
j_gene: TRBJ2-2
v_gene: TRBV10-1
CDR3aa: CASSVGKGTNDEGELFF

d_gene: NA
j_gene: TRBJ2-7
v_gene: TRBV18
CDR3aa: CASSLGDGQEQYF

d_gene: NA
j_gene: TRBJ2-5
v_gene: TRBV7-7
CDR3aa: CASSLGHQETQYF

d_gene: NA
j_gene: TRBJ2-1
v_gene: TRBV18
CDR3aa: CASSPGGAEYNEQFF

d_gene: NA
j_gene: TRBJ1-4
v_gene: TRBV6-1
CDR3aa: CASSEEALLNEKLFF

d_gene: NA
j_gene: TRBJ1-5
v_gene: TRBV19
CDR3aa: CASSTRTNQPQHF

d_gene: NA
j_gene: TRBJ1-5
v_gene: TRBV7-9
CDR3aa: CASSLVGGPQHF